This T cell receptor beta chain was recorded in a study of technical replicates of blood from several donors (TCRdb year 2017). Library preparation employed the immunoSEQ multiplex PCR assay. This immuneACCESS table, as held by TCRdb, lists in-frame sequences with V and J called but not all clones. Of the missing ones, under half trace to an unresolved V gene in checked studies; the others have no known cause. A total of approximately 85,000 clones appear in this sample, around 94% of them only once. Around 0.25% of the sample is held by the ten biggest clonotypes. Worth noting for this clone: Its antigen is still unknown. Nothing much larger sits one base from this clone, and base qualities are not available.

V was cut back by 0 bases and J by 1 base, leaving a gap of 10 bases between them. Including cysteine and phenylalanine, the CDR3 has 16 amino acids. Of all the DNA, just the CDR3 is kept, 48 bases in frame from base 1. In the germline V gene, CDR1 corresponds to SGHRS and CDR2 to YFSETQ. Sequencing input: T cells isolated from PBMCs. Here the chain combines TRBV5-1 and TRBJ2-2, and TRBD1 may be the D gene, going by 6 matching bases. This receptor was taken from a human donor in good health. In nucleotides, the sequence is TGCGCCAGCAGCTTGGCCGTGACAGGGAACACCGGGGAGCTGTTTTTT. Its protein product is CASSLAVTGNTGELFF.